This is a list of T cell receptor beta chains from one sample in a study of T-cell reconstitution after alpha-beta-depleted transplantation in children. From the PCR reads, TCRdb called clonotypes with MiXCR, one entry per CDR3 protein. The sample lists nearly 350,000 distinct CDR3 sequences, around 15% occurring once. Sample: PBMCs, mostly from graft donor cells, taken 360 days after TCRalphabeta/CD19-depleted stem cell transplant. The origin of the receptors is a male patient aged 2-10 years who had a stem cell transplant for acute lymphoblastic leukemia, so the T cells may come from the graft donor. Each CDR3 is given with its conserved first and last residue. Each record gives: V gene, J gene, clone size, D gene, CDR3 DNA, CDR3 protein. The D gene is left open where the match is weak. Size values are once, few and many counts, or a class for expanded clones, and some rows have none.

V: TRBV28; J: TRBJ2-7; size: NA; D: TRBD2; DNA: TGTGCCAGCAGTTTAGAGCCCGGGACTAGTCACTACGAGCAGTACTTC; CDR3: CASSLEPGTSHYEQYF
V: TRBV4-2; J: TRBJ1-2; size: NA; D: NA; DNA: TGTGCCAGCAGCCCACAGCTCCCCTATGGCTACACCTTC; CDR3: CASSPQLPYGYTF
V: TRBV28; J: TRBJ2-7; size: NA; D: TRBD2; DNA: TGTGCCAGCACGCTAGCGGGAGGAGCTCTCGAGCAGTACTTC; CDR3: CASTLAGGALEQYF
V: TRBV30; J: TRBJ1-1; size: NA; D: NA; DNA: TGTGCCTGGGACCCAGGTTTGAACACTGAAGCTTTCTTT; CDR3: CAWDPGLNTEAFF
V: TRBV12-3/TRBV12-4; J: TRBJ2-1; size: few; D: TRBD1; DNA: TGTGCCAGCAGTTTAGGGGGAATGGACAGGGGGGGACTAGGCGATGAGCAGTTCTTC; CDR3: CASSLGGMDRGGLGDEQFF
V: TRBV20-1; J: TRBJ2-3; size: few; D: NA; DNA: TGCAGTGCTAGTCTTCGGGACACGAGCACAGATACGCAGTATTTT; CDR3: CSASLRDTSTDTQYF
V: TRBV27; J: TRBJ2-6; size: NA; D: NA; DNA: TGTGCCAGCAGTTGGGCGGGAGGGGCCAACGTCCTGACTTTC; CDR3: CASSWAGGANVLTF
V: TRBV5-1; J: TRBJ1-2; size: NA; D: NA; DNA: TGCGCCAGCAGCTTGAGAGGGGTTAACTATGGCTACACCTTC; CDR3: CASSLRGVNYGYTF
V: TRBV10-3; J: TRBJ2-1; size: many; D: NA; DNA: TGTGCCATCAGGGATAGCGGTAGCTCCTACAATGAGCAGTTCTTC; CDR3: CAIRDSGSSYNEQFF
V: TRBV7-9; J: TRBJ2-7; size: few; D: TRBD2; DNA: TGTGCCAGCAGCTTAGGCGTCGGGAGGATCGACGAGCAGTACTTC; CDR3: CASSLGVGRIDEQYF
V: TRBV29-1; J: TRBJ2-1; size: few; D: TRBD2; DNA: TGCAGCGTCCCACTAGCGGGCAGAGGGTACAATGAGCAGTTCTTC; CDR3: CSVPLAGRGYNEQFF
V: TRBV7-2; J: TRBJ2-7; size: few; D: TRBD2; DNA: TGTGCCAGCGGACTAGCGCCATCCTACGAGCAGTACTTC; CDR3: CASGLAPSYEQYF
V: TRBV6-2/TRBV6-3; J: TRBJ2-1; size: few; D: TRBD2; DNA: TGTGCCAGCACTAGGACTAGCGCGTACAATGAGCAGTTCTTC; CDR3: CASTRTSAYNEQFF
V: TRBV12-3/TRBV12-4; J: TRBJ2-5; size: many; D: NA; DNA: TGTGCCAGCAGATGGACGGATAATACCCAGTACTTC; CDR3: CASRWTDNTQYF
V: TRBV2; J: TRBJ2-1; size: NA; D: TRBD1; DNA: TGTGCCAGCAGACCGGACAGGGTGCCTAACAATGAGCAGTTCTTC; CDR3: CASRPDRVPNNEQFF
V: TRBV4-1; J: TRBJ2-1; size: few; D: NA; DNA: TGCGCCAGCAGTCTCAACGTCGGAGCTAGCAGCTACAATGAGCAGTTCTTC; CDR3: CASSLNVGASSYNEQFF
V: TRBV9; J: TRBJ2-1; size: few; D: TRBD2; DNA: TGTGCCAGCAGCGTAAGCGGGAGTGGCGACAATGAGCAGTTCTTC; CDR3: CASSVSGSGDNEQFF
V: TRBV6-5; J: TRBJ1-6; size: NA; D: NA; DNA: TGTGCCAGCAGTTACCAGGGGCAGTGGTCACCCCTCCACTTT; CDR3: CASSYQGQWSPLHF
V: TRBV19; J: TRBJ1-1; size: NA; D: NA; DNA: TGTGCCAGTAACCTAGGGGGGGGAGAAACTGAAGCTTTCTTT; CDR3: CASNLGGGETEAFF